This T cell receptor beta chain was found in a study of blood T cell repertoires in COVID-19. At the level of the study: Spain, Italy and the United States supplied samples that represented acute and convalescent COVID-19. PBMCs, B-cell-depleted T cells, or T cells were the source of the cDNA or gDNA that made up the material.

The V gene end was trimmed by 3 bases and the J gene end by 6 bases; junction bases not matched to a gene: 15. Germline values: CDR1 LGHDT, CDR2 YNNKEL (reference sequence). The CDR3 is 17 residues long. Per the authors' pipeline: Reference gene primer amplification gave nucleated cell count estimates. TCRdb keeps only in-frame clones here, not all; method: immunoSEQ multiplex PCR. For V, J and clone size, that table is used; D and trimming come from the DNA. The data hold 88,000 or so clones, with roughly 83% observed a single time. Sequencing was performed on peripheral blood. The sequence derives from a human donor in a cohort sampled during active COVID-19. The chain joins TRBV3-1 (or the pseudogene TRBV3-2) to TRBJ2-5; 8 nucleotides align to TRBD1. CDR3: CASSHSFRGPLQKTQYF. In nucleotides, the CDR3 is TGTGCCAGCAGCCATAGTTTCAGGGGGCCCCTTCAGAAGACCCAGTACTTC.